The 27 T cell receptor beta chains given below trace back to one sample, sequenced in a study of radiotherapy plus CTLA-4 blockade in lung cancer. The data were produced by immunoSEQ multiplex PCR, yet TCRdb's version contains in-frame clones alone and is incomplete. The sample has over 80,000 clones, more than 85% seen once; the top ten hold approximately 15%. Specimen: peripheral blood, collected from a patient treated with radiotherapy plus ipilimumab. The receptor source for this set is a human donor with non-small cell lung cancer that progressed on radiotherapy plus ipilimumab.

For the CDR3, the DNA is TGTGCCAGCAGCTCTCTAGGTACCTACGAGCAGTACTTC. Protein sequence: CASSSLGTYEQYF. The chain combines TRBV7-6 with TRBJ2-7; D not certain. The V gene's germline CDR1 is SGHVS and CDR2 FNYEAQ. With 4 bases removed from V and 2 bases from J, the gap between germline ends came to 9 bases. This CDR3 comprises 13 residues.

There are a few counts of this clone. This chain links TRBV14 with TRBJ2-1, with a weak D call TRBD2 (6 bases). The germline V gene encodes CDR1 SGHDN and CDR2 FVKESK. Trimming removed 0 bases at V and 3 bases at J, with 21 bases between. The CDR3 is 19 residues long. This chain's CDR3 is CASSQERKGFRGIYNEQFF. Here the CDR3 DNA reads TGTGCCAGCAGCCAAGAGAGAAAAGGCTTTCGCGGGATCTACAATGAGCAGTTCTTC.

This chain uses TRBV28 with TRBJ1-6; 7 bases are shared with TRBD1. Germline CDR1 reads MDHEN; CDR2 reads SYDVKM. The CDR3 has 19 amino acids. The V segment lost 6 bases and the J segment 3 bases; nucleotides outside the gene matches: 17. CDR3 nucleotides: TGTGCCAGCAGGTCGGGACAGTCCGGTCGTGAAGGCTATAATTCACCCCTCCACTTT. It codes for CASRSGQSGREGYNSPLHF.

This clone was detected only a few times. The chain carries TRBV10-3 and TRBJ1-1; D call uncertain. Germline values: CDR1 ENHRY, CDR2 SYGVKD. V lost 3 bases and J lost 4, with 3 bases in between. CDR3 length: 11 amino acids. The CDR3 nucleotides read TGTGCCATCAGTGATGGCACTGAAGCTTTCTTT. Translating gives CAISDGTEAFF.

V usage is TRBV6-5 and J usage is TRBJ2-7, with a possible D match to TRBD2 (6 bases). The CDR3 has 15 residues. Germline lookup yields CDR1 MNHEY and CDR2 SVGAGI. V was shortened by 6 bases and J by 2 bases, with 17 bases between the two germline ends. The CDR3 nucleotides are TGTGCCAGCAGCCGAACCCCCGGGGGTGCCTACGAGCAGTACTTC. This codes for CASSRTPGGAYEQYF.

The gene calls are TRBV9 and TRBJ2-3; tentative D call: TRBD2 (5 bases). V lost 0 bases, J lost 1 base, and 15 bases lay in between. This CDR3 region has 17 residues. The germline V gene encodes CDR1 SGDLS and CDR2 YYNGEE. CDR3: CASSVAKLAQRTDTQYF. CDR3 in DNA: TGTGCCAGCAGCGTAGCTAAGCTAGCTCAACGCACAGATACGCAGTATTTT. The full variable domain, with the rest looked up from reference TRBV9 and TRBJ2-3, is DSGVTQTPKHLITATGQRVTLRCSPRSGDLSVYWYQQSLDQGLQFLIQYYNGEERAKGNILERFSAQQFPDLHSELNLSSLELGDSALYFCASSVAKLAQRTDTQYFGPGTRLTVL.

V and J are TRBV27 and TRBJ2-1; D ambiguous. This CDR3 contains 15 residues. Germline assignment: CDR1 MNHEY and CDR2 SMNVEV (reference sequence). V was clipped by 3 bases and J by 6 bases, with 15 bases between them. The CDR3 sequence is CASSLMRNLANEQFF. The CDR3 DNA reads TGTGCCAGCAGTTTGATGCGGAACTTGGCCAATGAGCAGTTCTTC.

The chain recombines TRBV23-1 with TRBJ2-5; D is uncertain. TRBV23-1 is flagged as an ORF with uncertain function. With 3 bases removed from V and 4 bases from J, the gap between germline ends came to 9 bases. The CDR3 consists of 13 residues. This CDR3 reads CASSQAVRETQYF. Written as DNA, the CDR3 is TGCGCCAGCAGTCAGGCAGTGCGAGAGACCCAGTACTTC.

For the CDR3, the DNA is TGTGCCAGCAGCGACAGCCTACTTAATGAAAAACTGTTTTTT. Translating it yields CASSDSLLNEKLFF. The chain joins TRBV7-8 to TRBJ1-4; a weak D match, TRBD1 (5 bases). Germline lookup yields CDR1 SGHVS and CDR2 FQNEAQ. V lost 5 bases, J lost 4 bases, and 11 bases lay in between. The CDR3 is 14 residues long.

Here the CDR3 DNA reads TGTGCCAGCAGCCCTCTGTCAGGGGGTAACTATGGCTACACCTTC. This gives the protein CASSPLSGGNYGYTF. The chain employs TRBV6-6 and TRBJ1-2, with 7 bases identical to TRBD1. V was pared by 6 bases and J by 1 base, with 8 bases of the junction left unmatched. The V gene's germline CDR1 is MNHNY and CDR2 SVGAGI (reference sequence). The CDR3 loop spans 15 amino acids.

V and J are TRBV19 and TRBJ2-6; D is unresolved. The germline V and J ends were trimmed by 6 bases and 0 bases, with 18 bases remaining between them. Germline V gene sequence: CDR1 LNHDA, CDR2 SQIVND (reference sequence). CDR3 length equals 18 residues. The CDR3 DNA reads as TGTGCCAGTAGGCTTATTTTCAGGCTCAACTCTGGGGCCAACGTCCTGACTTTC. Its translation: CASRLIFRLNSGANVLTF.

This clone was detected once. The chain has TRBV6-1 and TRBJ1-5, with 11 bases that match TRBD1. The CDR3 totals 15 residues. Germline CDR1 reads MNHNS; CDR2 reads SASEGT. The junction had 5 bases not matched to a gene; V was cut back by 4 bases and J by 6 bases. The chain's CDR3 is CASSGWTGGGQPQHF. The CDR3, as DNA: TGTGCCAGCAGTGGATGGACAGGGGGCGGTCAGCCCCAGCATTTT.

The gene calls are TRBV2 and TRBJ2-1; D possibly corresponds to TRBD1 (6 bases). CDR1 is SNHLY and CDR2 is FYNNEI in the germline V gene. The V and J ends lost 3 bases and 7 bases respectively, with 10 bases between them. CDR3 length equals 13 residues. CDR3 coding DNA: TGTGCCAGCAGTGAGTTCAGGGGTAATGAGCAGTTCTTC. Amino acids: CASSEFRGNEQFF.

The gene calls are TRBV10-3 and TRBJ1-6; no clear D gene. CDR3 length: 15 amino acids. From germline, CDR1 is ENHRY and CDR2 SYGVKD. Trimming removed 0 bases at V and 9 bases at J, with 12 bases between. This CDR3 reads CAISESAGSGSPLHF. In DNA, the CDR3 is TGTGCCATCAGTGAGTCGGCGGGTAGTGGTTCACCCCTCCACTTT.

In DNA, the CDR3 is TGTGCCAGCAGTGGCTCGGGGGTTAGCAATCAGCCCCAGCATTTT. Translation: CASSGSGVSNQPQHF. The chain recombines TRBV28 with TRBJ1-5, with D tentatively TRBD1 (5 bases). The CDR3 loop spans 15 amino acids. V lost 5 bases and J 0 bases, leaving 11 bases between the germline ends. Germline V gene data show CDR1 as MDHEN and CDR2 as SYDVKM.

CDR3 nucleotide sequence: TGTGCCTGGAGTGTGGCTAAGGCAAAGGGAGGCTATGGCTACACCTTC. Translation gives CAWSVAKAKGGYGYTF. This sequence joins TRBV30 and TRBJ1-2; D ambiguous. CDR3 size: 16 residues. Trimming cost V 0 bases and J 4 bases, with 18 bases left between them. The V gene's germline CDR1 is GTSNPN and CDR2 SVGIG (reference sequence).

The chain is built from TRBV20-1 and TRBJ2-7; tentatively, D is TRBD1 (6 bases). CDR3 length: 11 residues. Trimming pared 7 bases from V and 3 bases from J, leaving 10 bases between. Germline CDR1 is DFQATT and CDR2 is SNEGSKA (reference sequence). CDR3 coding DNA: TGCAGTGTCGGACAGAACTACGAGCAGTACTTC. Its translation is CSVGQNYEQYF.

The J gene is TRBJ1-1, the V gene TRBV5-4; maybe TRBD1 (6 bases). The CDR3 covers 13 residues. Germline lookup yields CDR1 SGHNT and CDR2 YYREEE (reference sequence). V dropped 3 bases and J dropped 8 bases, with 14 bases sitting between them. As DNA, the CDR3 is TGTGCCAGCAGCTGGGATCCGGGACAAGAAGCTTTCTTT. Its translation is CASSWDPGQEAFF. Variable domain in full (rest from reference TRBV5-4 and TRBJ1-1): ETGVTQSPTHLIKTRGQQVTLRCSSQSGHNTVSWYQQALGQGPQFIFQYYREEENGRGNFPPRFSGLQFPNYSSELNVNALELDDSALYLCASSWDPGQEAFFGQGTRLTVV.

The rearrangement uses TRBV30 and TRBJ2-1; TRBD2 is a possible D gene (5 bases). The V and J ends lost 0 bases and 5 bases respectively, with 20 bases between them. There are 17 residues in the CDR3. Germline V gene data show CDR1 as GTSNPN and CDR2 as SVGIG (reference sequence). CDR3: CAWSVIGWTASHNEQFF. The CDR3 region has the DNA TGTGCCTGGAGTGTAATAGGCTGGACTGCGTCGCACAATGAGCAGTTCTTC. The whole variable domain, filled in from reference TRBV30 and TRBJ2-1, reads SQTIHQWPATLVQPVGSPLSLECTVEGTSNPNLYWYRQAAGRGLQLLFYSVGIGQISSEVPQNLSASRPQDRQFILSSKKLLLSDSGFYLCAWSVIGWTASHNEQFFGPGTRLTVL.

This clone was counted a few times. CDR3: CASSSASGSNEQYF. The CDR3 DNA reads TGTGCCAGCTCATCCGCTAGCGGGAGCAACGAGCAGTACTTC. The chain recombines TRBV18 with TRBJ2-7; 10 bases align to TRBD2. V shed 5 bases, J shed 5 bases, and the junction held 6 bases outside the gene matches. From germline, CDR1 is KGHSH and CDR2 LQKENI. This CDR3 is built from 14 residues.

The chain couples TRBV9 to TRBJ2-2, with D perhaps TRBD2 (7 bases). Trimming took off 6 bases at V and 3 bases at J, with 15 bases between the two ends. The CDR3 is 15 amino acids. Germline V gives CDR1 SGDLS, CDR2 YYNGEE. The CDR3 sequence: CASTSWGGDTGELFF. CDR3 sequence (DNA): TGTGCCAGCACCTCTTGGGGGGGCGACACCGGGGAGCTGTTTTTT.

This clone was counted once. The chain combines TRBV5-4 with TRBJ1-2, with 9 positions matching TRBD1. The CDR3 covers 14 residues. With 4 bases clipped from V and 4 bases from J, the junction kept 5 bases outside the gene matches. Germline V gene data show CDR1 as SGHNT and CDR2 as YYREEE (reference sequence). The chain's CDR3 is CASSTGGFGYGYTF. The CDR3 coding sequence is TGTGCCAGCAGCACAGGGGGCTTCGGCTATGGCTACACCTTC.

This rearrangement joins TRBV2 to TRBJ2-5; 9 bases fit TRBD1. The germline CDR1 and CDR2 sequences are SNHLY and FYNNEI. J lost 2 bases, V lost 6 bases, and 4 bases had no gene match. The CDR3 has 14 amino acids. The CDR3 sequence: CASSFDRGQETQYF. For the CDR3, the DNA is TGTGCCAGCAGCTTCGACAGGGGGCAAGAGACCCAGTACTTC.

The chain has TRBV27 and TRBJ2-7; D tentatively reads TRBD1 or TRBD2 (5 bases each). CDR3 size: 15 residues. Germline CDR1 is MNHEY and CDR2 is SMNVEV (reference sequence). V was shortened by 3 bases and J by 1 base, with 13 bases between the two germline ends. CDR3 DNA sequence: TGTGCCAGCAGTTTTATGGGGGACCGATCCTACGAGCAGTACTTC. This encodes CASSFMGDRSYEQYF.

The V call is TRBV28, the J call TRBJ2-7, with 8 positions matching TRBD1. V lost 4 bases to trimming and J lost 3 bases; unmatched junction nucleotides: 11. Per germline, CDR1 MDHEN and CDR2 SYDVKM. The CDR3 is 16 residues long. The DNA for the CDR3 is TGTGCCAGCAGTTCCTCCCCCGGACAGGGAATCTACGAGCAGTACTTC. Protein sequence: CASSSSPGQGIYEQYF. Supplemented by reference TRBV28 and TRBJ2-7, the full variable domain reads DVKVTQSSRYLVKRTGEKVFLECVQDMDHENMFWYRQDPGLGLRLIYFSYDVKMKEKGDIPEGYSVSREKKERFSLILESASTNQTSMYLCASSSSPGQGIYEQYFGPGTRLTVT.

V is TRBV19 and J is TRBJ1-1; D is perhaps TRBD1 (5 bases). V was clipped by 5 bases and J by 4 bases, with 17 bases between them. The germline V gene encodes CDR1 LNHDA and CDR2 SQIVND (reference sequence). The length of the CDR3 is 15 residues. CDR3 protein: CASSRLVGGGTEAFF. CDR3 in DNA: TGTGCCAGTAGTCGTCTTGTTGGGGGGGGCACTGAAGCTTTCTTT.

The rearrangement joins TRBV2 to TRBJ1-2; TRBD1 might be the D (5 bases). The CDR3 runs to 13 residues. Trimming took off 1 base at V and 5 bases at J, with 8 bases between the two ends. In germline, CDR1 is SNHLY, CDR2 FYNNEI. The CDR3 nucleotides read TGTGCCAGCAGTGAAGGCGGGGGGTATGGCTACACCTTC. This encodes CASSEGGGYGYTF.